The entry that follows covers one T cell receptor (beta chain) sequence. The sample is drawn from a study of blood T cell repertoires in COVID-19. About the study: Sites in the United States, Italy and Spain provided acute and convalescent COVID-19 samples.

It was during active infection that Seattle patients were enrolled and then longitudinally followed. In the original workflow: Using reference gene primer amplification, nucleated cell counts were estimated. Generated by immunoSEQ multiplex PCR, the TCRdb table keeps only in-frame clones and is missing some. The V and J calls and clone size were taken over from that table, and D and trimming were inferred from the DNA. The sample lists 450,000 or so clones, around 90% seen once, with around 0.92% in the top ten. Per germline, CDR1 LGHNA and CDR2 YNFKEQ. The CDR3 covers 14 residues. V shed 4 bases and J 4 bases; nucleotides not matched to a gene: 5.

The sequence came from a young man with COVID-19, enrolled during active disease. Sequenced input: peripheral blood. This rearrangement joins TRBV4-2 to TRBJ2-5; 8 nucleotides align to TRBD2. DNA of the CDR3: TGTGCCAGCAGCCGAGGACTAGCCGGAGAGACCCAGTACTTC. Translated, it gives CASSRGLAGETQYF.